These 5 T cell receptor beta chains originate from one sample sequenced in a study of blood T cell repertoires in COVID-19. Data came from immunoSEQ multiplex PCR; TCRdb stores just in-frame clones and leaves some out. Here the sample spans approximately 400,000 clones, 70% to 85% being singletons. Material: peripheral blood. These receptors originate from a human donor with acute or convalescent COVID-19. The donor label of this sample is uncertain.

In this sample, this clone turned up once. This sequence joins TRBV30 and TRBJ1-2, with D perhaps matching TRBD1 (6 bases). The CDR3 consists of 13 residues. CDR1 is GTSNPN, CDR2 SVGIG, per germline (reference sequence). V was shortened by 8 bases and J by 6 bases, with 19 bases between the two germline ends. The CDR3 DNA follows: TGTGCCCAACTCGGGGGGCCGACAGATGGCTACACCTTC. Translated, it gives CAQLGGPTDGYTF.

CDR3 sequence (DNA): TGTGCCAGTAGTATCAAATTTTCGGGCTATAATTCACCCCTCCACTTT. As protein: CASSIKFSGYNSPLHF. The V and J genes are TRBV19 and TRBJ1-6; D not resolved. The V and J ends lost 3 bases and 3 bases respectively, with 12 bases between them. The CDR3 is made up of 16 amino acids. The V gene's germline CDR1 is LNHDA and CDR2 SQIVND (reference sequence). The entire variable domain, with the rest obtained from reference TRBV19 and TRBJ1-6, is as follows: DGGITQSPKYLFRKEGQNVTLSCEQNLNHDAMYWYRQDPGQGLRLIYYSQIVNDFQKGDIAEGYSVSREKKESFPLTVTSAQKNPTAFYLCASSIKFSGYNSPLHFGNGTRLTVT.

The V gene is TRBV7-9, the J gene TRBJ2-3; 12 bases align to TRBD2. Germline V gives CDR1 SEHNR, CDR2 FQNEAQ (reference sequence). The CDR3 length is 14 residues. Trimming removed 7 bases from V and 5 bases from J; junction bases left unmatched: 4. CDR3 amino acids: CASKALAGGDTQYF. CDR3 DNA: TGTGCCAGCAAAGCACTAGCGGGAGGAGATACGCAGTATTTT.

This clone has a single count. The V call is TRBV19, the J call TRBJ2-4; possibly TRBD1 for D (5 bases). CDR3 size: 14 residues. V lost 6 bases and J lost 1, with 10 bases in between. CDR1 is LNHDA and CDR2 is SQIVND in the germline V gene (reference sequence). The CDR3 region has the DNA TGTGCCAGTAGGGTAGCAGGGGCCAAAAACATTCAGTACTTC. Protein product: CASRVAGAKNIQYF. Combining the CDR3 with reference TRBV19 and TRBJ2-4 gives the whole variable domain DGGITQSPKYLFRKEGQNVTLSCEQNLNHDAMYWYRQDPGQGLRLIYYSQIVNDFQKGDIAEGYSVSREKKESFPLTVTSAQKNPTAFYLCASRVAGAKNIQYFGAGTRLSVL.

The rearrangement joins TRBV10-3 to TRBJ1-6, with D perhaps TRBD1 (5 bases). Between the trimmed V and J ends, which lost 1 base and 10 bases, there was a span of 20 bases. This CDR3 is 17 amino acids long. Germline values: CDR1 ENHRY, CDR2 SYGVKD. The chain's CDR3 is CAISELPGSSPWSPLHF. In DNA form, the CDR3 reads TGTGCCATCAGTGAGTTGCCAGGGTCATCGCCCTGGTCACCCCTCCACTTT.